This T cell receptor (beta chain) was found in a study of CD8 T cells in ankylosing spondylitis. As for this clonotype: Its antigen is unidentified.

With molecular barcodes, quantitative 5'-RACE was used to make the TCR beta libraries. TCRdb analysed the 5' RACE reads with MiXCR anew, one entry per CDR3 protein. The sample has about 250,000 distinct CDR3 sequences, over 30% seen once. Study conclusions and caveats: Significantly higher representation of disease-linked clones was reported for matched ankylosing spondylitis synovial fluid. Ankylosing spondylitis blood appeared to carry a characteristic TCR beta motif of several highly homologous variants. Previously reported in reactive arthritis synovial fluid and blood were some of the motif variants.

The CDR3 is 12 residues long. The germline V and J ends were trimmed by 0 bases and 7 bases, with 7 bases remaining between them. Germline assignment: CDR1 SGHKS and CDR2 YYEKEE (reference sequence). Specimen: blood, either unsorted or a sorted T cell fraction (not recorded which). V and J are TRBV5-5 and TRBJ1-1; D remains ambiguous. This clonotype originated in a male donor with ankylosing spondylitis or in good health (not recorded which). CDR3 sequence: CASSLEVGEAFF. The CDR3 bases are TGTGCCAGCAGCTTGGAGGTCGGTGAAGCTTTCTTT.